Detailed here is one TCR beta chain. Its matching antigen is unknown. This entry belongs to a study of T cell repertoires in cytomegalovirus infection. Across the study: Recently identified HLA-C-restricted CMV epitopes were used, and well-studied HLA-B-restricted CMV epitopes were used as well. Shared public TCR beta signatures pointed to both CMV infection and a matching HLA type.

MiXCR was run by TCRdb on the reads, yielding one entry per CDR3 protein. This sample has around 230,000 distinct CDR3 sequences, with 35% to 40% found just once. The V and J ends lost 6 bases and 4 bases, in that order; junction bases with no gene match: 8. Germline V CDR1 and CDR2: ENHRY, SYGVKD. This CDR3 has 14 residues. The origin of this receptor is a human donor in good health (CMV status not recorded). Some clones in this sample may be carry-over from other donors' samples. The specimen was CD8+ T cells from cultured PBMCs, collected from culture after CMV antigen stimulation. The gene calls are TRBV10-3 and TRBJ1-1; 7 bases agree with TRBD1. CDR3 protein: CAIREDRAPTEAFF. Written as DNA, the CDR3 is TGTGCCATCAGGGAAGACAGGGCTCCCACTGAAGCTTTCTTT.